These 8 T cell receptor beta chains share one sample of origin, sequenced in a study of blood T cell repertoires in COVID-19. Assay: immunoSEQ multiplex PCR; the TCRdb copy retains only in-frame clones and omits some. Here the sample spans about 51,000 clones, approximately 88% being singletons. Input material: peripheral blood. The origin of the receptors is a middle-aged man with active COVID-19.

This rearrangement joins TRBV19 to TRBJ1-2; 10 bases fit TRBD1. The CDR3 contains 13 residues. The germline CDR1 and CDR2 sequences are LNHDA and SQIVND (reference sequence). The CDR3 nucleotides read TGTGCGACAACCGACAGGGGGCGCGAAGGCTACACCTTC. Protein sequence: CATTDRGREGYTF.

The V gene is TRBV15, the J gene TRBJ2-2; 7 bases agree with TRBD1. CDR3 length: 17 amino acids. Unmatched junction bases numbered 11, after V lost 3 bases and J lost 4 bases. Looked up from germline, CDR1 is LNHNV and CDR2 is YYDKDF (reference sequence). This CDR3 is CATSRRQGRGRTGELFF. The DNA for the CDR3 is TGTGCCACCAGCAGGAGACAGGGCCGGGGACGCACCGGGGAGCTGTTTTTT. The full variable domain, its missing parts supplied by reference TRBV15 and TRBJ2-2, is DAMVIQNPRYQVTQFGKPVTLSCSQTLNHNVMYWYQQKSSQAPKLLFHYYDKDFNNEADTPDNFQSRRPNTSFCFLDIRSPGLGDTAMYLCATSRRQGRGRTGELFFGEGSRLTVL.

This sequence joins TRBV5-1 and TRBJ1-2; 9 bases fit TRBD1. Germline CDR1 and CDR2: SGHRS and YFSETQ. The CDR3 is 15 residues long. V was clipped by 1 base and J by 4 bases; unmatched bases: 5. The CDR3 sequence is CASSLKGTGFYGYTF. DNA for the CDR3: TGCGCCAGCAGCTTGAAAGGGACAGGGTTCTATGGCTACACCTTC. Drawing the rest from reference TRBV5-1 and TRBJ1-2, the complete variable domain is KAGVTQTPRYLIKTRGQQVTLSCSPISGHRSVSWYQQTPGQGLQFLFEYFSETQRNKGNFPGRFSGRQFSNSRSEMNVSTLELGDSALYLCASSLKGTGFYGYTFGSGTRLTVV.

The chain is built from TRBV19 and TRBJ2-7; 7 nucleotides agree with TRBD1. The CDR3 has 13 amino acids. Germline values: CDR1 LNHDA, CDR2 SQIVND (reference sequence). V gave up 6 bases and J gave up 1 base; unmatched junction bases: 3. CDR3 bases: TGTGCCAGTAGCCGGGACAGTTCCTACGAGCAGTACTTC. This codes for CASSRDSSYEQYF.

The CDR3 sequence: CASSRSPGTKSSYEQYF. The CDR3 bases are TGTGCCAGCAGTCGATCCCCCGGGACAAAGAGCTCCTACGAGCAGTACTTC. The chain is built from TRBV6-6 and TRBJ2-7, with D possibly TRBD1 on 6 matching bases. Germline CDR1 reads MNHNY; CDR2 reads SVGAGI (reference sequence). CDR3 length: 17 residues. V gave up 5 bases and J gave up 0 bases, with 20 bases separating them.

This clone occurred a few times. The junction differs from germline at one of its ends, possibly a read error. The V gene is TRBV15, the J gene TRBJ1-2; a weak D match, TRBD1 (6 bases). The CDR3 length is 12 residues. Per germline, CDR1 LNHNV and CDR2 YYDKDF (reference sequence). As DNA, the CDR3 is TGTGCCACCAGCCGAGAGACAGGCGGGTACACCTTC. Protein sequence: CATSRETGGYTF.

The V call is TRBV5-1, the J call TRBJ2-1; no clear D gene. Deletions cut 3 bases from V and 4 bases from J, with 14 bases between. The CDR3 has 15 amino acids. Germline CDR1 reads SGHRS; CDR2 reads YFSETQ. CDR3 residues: CASSSDSNLYNEQFF. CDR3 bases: TGCGCCAGCAGCTCTGACTCTAACCTATACAATGAGCAGTTCTTC.

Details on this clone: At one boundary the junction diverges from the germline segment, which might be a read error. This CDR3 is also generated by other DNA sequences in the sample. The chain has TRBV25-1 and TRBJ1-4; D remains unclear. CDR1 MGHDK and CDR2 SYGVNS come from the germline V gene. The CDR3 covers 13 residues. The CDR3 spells CASSVWPLEKLFF. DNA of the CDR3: TGTGCCAGCAGTGTTTGGCCCTTGGAAAAACTATTTTTT.